This TCR beta chain was obtained from a study of shared clonotypes between healthy human individuals. The genomic DNA of each subset was split evenly across several immunoSEQ plates. Produced via immunoSEQ multiplex PCR; TCRdb's table is partial and in-frame only. This table holds roughly 810,000 clones, around 96% found once. Only CD45RO-negative cells positively selected for CCR7 counted as naive CD8 cells, so terminally differentiated effector memory CD45RA+ cells were excluded. General study points: Clonotype sharing among donors, it was expected, would be affected by sequencing depth. Large depth notwithstanding, sorted-subset sequencing proved incomplete by rarefaction.

Per the germline V gene, CDR1 is SGHRS and CDR2 is YFSETQ. The CDR3 covers 15 residues. The V gene lost 0 bases and the J gene lost 0 bases, with 10 bases spanning the gap. A word on this clone: The antigen remains undetermined.

The TCR originated in a man aged 25 to 45 in good health. The chain recombines TRBV5-1 with TRBJ2-7, with D possibly being TRBD2 (6 bases). The specimen sequenced was naive CD8+ T cells sorted from blood. CDR3 loop: CASSLVSGSSYEQYF. The DNA for the CDR3 is TGCGCCAGCAGCTTGGTTAGCGGTAGCTCCTACGAGCAGTACTTC.